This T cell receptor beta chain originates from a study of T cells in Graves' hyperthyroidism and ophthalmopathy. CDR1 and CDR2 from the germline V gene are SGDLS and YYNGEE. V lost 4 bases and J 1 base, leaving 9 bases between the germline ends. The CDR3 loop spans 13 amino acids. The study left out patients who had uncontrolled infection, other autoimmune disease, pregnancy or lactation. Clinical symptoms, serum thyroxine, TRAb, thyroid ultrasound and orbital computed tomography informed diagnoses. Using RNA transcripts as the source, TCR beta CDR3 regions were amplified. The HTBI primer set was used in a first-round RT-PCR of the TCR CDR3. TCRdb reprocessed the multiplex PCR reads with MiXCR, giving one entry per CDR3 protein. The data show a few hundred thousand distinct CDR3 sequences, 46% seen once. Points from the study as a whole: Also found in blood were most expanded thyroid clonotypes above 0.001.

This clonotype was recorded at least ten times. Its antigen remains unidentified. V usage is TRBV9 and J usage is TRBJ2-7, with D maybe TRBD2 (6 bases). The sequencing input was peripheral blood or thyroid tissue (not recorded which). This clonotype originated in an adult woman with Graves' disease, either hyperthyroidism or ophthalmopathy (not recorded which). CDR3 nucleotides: TGTGCCAGCAGCATGGGACTTTCCTACGAGCAGTACTTC. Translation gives CASSMGLSYEQYF.